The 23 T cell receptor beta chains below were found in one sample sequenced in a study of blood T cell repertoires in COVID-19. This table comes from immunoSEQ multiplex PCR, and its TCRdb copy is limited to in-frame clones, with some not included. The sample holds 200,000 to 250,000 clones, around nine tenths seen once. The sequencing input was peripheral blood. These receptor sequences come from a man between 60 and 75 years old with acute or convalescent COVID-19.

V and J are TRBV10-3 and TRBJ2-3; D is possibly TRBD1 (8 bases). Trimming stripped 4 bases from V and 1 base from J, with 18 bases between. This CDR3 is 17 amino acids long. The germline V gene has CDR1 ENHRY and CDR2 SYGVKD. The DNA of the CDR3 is TGTGCCATCAGTGTCAGGGGGCGGGGGAGGGGCACAGATACGCAGTATTTT. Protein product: CAISVRGRGRGTDTQYF.

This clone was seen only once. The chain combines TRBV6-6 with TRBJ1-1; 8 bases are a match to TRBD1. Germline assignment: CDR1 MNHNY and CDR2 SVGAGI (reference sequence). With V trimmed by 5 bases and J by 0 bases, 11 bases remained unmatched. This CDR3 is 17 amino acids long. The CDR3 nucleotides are TGTGCCAGCAGTCGCCCCGGGACAGGAAGCATGAACACTGAAGCTTTCTTT. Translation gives CASSRPGTGSMNTEAFF.

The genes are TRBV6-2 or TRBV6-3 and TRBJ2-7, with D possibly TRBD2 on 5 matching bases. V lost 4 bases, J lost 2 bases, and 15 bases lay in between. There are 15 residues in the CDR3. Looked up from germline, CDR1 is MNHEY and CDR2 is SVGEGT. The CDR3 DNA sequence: TGTGCCAGCAGTTCTCACCGGGATCTAACCTACGAGCAGTACTTC. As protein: CASSSHRDLTYEQYF.

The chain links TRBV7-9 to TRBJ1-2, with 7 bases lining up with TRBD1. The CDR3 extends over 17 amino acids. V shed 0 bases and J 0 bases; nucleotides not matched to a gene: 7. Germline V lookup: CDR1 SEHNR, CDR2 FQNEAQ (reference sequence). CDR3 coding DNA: TGTGCCAGCAGCTTAGCGCTGGCCCAGGGGGCTAACTATGGCTACACCTTC. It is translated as CASSLALAQGANYGYTF.

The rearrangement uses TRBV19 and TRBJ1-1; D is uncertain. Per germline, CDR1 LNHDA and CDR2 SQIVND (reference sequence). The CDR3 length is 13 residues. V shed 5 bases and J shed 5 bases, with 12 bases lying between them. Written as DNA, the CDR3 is TGTGCCAGTAGTCAAGCGGTTCATACTGAAGCTTTCTTT. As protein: CASSQAVHTEAFF. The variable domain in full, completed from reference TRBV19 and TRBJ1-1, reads DGGITQSPKYLFRKEGQNVTLSCEQNLNHDAMYWYRQDPGQGLRLIYYSQIVNDFQKGDIAEGYSVSREKKESFPLTVTSAQKNPTAFYLCASSQAVHTEAFFGQGTRLTVV.

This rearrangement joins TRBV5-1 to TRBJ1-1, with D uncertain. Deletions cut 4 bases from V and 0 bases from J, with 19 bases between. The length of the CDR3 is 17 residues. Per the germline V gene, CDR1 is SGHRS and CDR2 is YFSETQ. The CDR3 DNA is TGCGCCAGCAGCCCGGCCTCAGCCGGCAGGATGAACACTGAAGCTTTCTTT. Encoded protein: CASSPASAGRMNTEAFF.

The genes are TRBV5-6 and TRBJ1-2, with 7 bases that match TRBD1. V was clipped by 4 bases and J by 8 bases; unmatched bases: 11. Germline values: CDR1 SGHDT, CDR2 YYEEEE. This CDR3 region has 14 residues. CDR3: CASSPNDRVAGYTF. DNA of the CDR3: TGTGCCAGCAGCCCGAATGACAGGGTGGCCGGCTACACCTTC.

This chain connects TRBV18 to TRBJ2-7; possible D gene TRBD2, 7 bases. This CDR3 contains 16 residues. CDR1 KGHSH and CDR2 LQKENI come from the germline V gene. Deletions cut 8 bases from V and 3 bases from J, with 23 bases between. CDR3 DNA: TGTGCCAGCACCCAAGGAGGGGGGGCTAGGAGCTACGAGCAGTACTTC. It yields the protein CASTQGGGARSYEQYF. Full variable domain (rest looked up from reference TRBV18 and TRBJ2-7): NAGVMQNPRHLVRRRGQEARLRCSPMKGHSHVYWYRQLPEEGLKFMVYLQKENIIDESGMPKERFSAEFPKEGPSILRIQQVVRGDSAAYFCASTQGGGARSYEQYFGPGTRLTVT.

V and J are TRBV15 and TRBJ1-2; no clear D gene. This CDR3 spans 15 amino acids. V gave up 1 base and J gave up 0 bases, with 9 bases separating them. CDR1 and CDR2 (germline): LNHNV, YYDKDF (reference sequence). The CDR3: CATSRGGSANYGYTF. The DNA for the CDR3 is TGTGCCACCAGCAGAGGTGGGAGCGCTAACTATGGCTACACCTTC.

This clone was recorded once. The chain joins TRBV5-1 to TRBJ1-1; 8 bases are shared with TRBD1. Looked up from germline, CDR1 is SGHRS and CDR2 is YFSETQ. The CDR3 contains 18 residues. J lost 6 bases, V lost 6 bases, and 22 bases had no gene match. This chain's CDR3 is CASTTGTGQPNGIAEAFF. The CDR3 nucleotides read TGCGCCAGCACCACCGGGACAGGCCAACCAAACGGTATCGCTGAAGCTTTCTTT.

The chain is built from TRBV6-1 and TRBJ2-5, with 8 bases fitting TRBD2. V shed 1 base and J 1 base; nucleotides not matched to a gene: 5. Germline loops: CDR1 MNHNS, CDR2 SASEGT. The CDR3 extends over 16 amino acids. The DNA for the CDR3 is TGTGCCAGCAGTGAAGTTTCGGGGGGGGTCCAAGAGACCCAGTACTTC. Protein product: CASSEVSGGVQETQYF.

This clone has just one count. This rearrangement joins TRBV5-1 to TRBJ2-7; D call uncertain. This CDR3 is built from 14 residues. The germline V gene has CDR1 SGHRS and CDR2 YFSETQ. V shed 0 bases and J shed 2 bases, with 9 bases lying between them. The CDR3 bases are TGCGCCAGCAGCTTGGGCAGAATCCCCTACGAGCAGTACTTC. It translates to CASSLGRIPYEQYF.

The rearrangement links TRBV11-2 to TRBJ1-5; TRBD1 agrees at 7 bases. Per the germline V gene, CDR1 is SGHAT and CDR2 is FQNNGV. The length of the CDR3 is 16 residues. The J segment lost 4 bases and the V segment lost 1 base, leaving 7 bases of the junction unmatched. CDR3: CASSLGSRGRNQPQHF. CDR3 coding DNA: TGTGCCAGCAGCTTAGGGAGCAGGGGGAGAAATCAGCCCCAGCATTTT.

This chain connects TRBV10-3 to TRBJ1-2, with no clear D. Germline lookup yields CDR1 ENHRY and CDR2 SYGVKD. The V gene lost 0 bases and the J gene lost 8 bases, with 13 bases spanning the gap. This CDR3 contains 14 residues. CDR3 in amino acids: CAISESMGLRGYTF. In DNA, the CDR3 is TGTGCCATCAGTGAGTCTATGGGTTTGAGGGGCTACACCTTC.

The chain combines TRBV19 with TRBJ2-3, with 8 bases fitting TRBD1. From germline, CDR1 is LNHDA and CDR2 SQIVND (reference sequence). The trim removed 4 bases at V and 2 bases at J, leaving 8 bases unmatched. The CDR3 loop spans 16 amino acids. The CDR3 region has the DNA TGTGCCAGTAGTACCGGACAGGGATCGTCCACAGATACGCAGTATTTT. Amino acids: CASSTGQGSSTDTQYF.

The CDR3 region has the DNA TGTGCCAGCAGTCTAAGGGAGGGCCTAGGCACTGAAGCTTTCTTT. This sequence encodes CASSLREGLGTEAFF. The chain uses TRBV7-2 and TRBJ1-1; D unclear. This CDR3 comprises 15 residues. Trimming removed 6 bases at V and 4 bases at J, with 18 bases between. CDR1 is SGHTA, CDR2 FQGNSA, per germline.

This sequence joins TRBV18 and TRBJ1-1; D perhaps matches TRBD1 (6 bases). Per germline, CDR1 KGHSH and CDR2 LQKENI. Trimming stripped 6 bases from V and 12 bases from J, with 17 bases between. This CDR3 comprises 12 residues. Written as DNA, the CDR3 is TGTGCCAGCTCTCCCACGGACAGAGCGACTTTCTTT. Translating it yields CASSPTDRATFF.

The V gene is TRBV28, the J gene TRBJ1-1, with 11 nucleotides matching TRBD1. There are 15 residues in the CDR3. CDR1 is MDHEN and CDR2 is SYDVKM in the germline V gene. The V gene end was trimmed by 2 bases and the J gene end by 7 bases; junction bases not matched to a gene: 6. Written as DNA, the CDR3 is TGTGCCAGCAGTTTAGCGGGACAGGGGGGTGGTGAAGCTTTCTTT. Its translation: CASSLAGQGGGEAFF.

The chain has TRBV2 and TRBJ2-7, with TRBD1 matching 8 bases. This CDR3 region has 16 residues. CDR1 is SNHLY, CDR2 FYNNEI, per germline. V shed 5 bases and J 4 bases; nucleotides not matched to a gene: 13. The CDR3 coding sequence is TGTGCCAGCAGTAAGGACAGGGTGGTATCTAGTTACGAGCAGTACTTC. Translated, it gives CASSKDRVVSSYEQYF.

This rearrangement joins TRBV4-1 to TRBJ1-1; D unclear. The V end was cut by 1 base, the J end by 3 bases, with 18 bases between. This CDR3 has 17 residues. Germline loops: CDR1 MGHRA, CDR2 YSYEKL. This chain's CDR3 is CASSQGLLMSRDTEAFF. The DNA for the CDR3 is TGCGCCAGCAGCCAAGGACTATTAATGTCTCGGGACACTGAAGCTTTCTTT.

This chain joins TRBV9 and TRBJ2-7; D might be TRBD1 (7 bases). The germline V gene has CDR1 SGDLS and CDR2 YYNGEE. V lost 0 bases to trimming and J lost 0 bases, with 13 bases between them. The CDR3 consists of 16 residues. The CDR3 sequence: CASSVGWGDSSYEQYF. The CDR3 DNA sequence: TGTGCCAGCAGCGTAGGTTGGGGGGACAGCTCCTACGAGCAGTACTTC. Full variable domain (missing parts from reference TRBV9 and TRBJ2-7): DSGVTQTPKHLITATGQRVTLRCSPRSGDLSVYWYQQSLDQGLQFLIQYYNGEERAKGNILERFSAQQFPDLHSELNLSSLELGDSALYFCASSVGWGDSSYEQYFGPGTRLTVT.

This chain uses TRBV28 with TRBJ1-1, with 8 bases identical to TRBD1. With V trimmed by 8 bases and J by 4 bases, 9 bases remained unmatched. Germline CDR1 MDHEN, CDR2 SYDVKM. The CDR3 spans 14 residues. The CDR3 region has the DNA TGTGCCAGCTGGGCAGGGGGCGCGGGCACTGAAGCTTTCTTT. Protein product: CASWAGGAGTEAFF. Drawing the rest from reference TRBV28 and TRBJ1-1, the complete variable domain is DVKVTQSSRYLVKRTGEKVFLECVQDMDHENMFWYRQDPGLGLRLIYFSYDVKMKEKGDIPEGYSVSREKKERFSLILESASTNQTSMYLCASWAGGAGTEAFFGQGTRLTVV.

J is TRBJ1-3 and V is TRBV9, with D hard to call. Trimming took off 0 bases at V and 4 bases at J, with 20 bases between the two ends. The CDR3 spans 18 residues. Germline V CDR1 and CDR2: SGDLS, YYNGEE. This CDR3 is CASSVGPGKSIMGNTIYF. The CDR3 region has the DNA TGTGCCAGCAGCGTAGGCCCGGGGAAGTCCATTATGGGAAACACCATATATTTT.